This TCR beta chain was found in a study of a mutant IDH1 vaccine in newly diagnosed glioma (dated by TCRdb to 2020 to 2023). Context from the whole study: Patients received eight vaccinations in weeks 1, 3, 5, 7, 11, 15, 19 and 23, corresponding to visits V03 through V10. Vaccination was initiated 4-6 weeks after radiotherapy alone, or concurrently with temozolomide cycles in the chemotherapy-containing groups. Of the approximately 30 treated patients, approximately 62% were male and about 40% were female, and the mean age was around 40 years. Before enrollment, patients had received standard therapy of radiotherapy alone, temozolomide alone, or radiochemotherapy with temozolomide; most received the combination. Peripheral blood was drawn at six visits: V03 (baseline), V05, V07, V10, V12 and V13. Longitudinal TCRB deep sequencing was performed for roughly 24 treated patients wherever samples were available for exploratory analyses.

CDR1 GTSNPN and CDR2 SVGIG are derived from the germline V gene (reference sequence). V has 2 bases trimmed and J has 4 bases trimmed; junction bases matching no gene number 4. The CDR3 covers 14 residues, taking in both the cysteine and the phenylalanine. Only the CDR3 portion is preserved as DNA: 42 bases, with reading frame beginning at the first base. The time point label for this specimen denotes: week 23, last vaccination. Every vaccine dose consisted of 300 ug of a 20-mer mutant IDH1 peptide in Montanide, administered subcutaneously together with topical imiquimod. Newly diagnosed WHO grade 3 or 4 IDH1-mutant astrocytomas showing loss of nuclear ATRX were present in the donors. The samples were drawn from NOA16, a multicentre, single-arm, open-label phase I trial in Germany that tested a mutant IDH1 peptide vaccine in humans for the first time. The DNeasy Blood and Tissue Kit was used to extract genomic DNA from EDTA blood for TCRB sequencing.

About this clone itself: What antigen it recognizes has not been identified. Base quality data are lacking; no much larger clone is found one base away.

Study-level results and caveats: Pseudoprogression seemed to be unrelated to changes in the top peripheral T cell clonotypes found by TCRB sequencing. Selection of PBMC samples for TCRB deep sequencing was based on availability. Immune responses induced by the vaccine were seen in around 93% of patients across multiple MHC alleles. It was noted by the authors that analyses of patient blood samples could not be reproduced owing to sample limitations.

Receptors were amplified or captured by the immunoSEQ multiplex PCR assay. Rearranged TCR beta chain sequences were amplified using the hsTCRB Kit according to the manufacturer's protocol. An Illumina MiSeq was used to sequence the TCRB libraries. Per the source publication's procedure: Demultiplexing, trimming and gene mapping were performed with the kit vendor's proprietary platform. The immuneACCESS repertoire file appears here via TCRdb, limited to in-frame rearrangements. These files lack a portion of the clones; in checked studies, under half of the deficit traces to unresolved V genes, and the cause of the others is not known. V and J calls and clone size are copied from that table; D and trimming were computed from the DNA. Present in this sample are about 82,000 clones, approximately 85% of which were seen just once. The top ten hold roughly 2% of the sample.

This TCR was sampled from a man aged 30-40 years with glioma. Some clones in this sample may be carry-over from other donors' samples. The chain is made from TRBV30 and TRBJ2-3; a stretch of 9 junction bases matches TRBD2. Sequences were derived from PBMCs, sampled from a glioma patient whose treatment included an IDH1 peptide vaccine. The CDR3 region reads CAWSKGGGADTQYF. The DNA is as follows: TGTGCCTGGAGTAAAGGCGGGGGGGCAGATACGCAGTATTTT.